The 25 T cell receptor beta chains reported below all come from one sample, sequenced in a study of T-cell reconstitution after alpha-beta-depleted transplantation in children. As it was prepared, the TCRbeta library received unique molecular identifiers. TCRdb itself ran the PCR reads through MiXCR, one entry per CDR3 protein. Of nearly 400,000 distinct CDR3 sequences listed, around 20% are singletons. This specimen was PBMCs from the stem cell graft donor, taken from the stem cell graft. These receptors originate from a human donor who donated a stem cell graft to a child with acute myeloid leukemia.

This clonotype was seen many times. The chain recombines TRBV20-1 with TRBJ2-7; tentatively, D is TRBD2 (5 bases). Trimming removed 2 bases at V and 3 bases at J, with 8 bases between. This CDR3 spans 12 amino acids. Germline CDR1 and CDR2: DFQATT and SNEGSKA (reference sequence). The CDR3 DNA follows: TGCAGTGCTAGACGAGAGGGCTACGAGCAGTACTTC. Its translation: CSARREGYEQYF.

This chain connects TRBV25-1 to TRBJ2-1, with TRBD2 as a possible D gene (5 bases). Germline V gene sequence: CDR1 MGHDK, CDR2 SYGVNS. The CDR3 has 11 amino acids. The V gene lost 4 bases and the J gene lost 8 bases, with 6 bases spanning the gap. CDR3: CASSAGDEQFF. For the CDR3, the DNA is TGTGCCAGCAGTGCCGGGGATGAGCAGTTCTTC.

This clonotype has ten or more counts. The chain combines TRBV29-1 with TRBJ2-6, with D unclear. This CDR3 has 14 residues. Trimming left V 5 bases short and J 0 bases short, with 8 bases between. CDR1 is SQVTM, CDR2 ANQGSEA, per germline. In DNA form, the CDR3 reads TGCAGCGTTTCGACGAGCTCTGGGGCCAACGTCCTGACTTTC. It codes for CSVSTSSGANVLTF.

This clonotype has ten or more counts. This chain uses TRBV20-1 with TRBJ2-3; the match to TRBD2 covers 7 bases. The length of the CDR3 is 12 residues. The J segment lost 7 bases and the V segment lost 5 bases, leaving 6 bases of the junction unmatched. CDR1 is DFQATT, CDR2 SNEGSKA, per germline (reference sequence). The CDR3 DNA reads TGCAGTGCTGGGGGAGGGCCTCATACGCAGTATTTT. Translated, it gives CSAGGGPHTQYF.

This clonotype turned up a few times. The chain carries TRBV10-3 and TRBJ2-4, with a weak D call TRBD2 (7 bases). There are 17 residues in the CDR3. V gave up 2 bases and J gave up 2 bases, with 16 bases separating them. Per the germline V gene, CDR1 is ENHRY and CDR2 is SYGVKD. The CDR3 region is CAISETHGGGSKNIQYF. In DNA form, the CDR3 reads TGTGCCATCAGTGAGACCCATGGGGGGGGCTCCAAAAACATTCAGTACTTC.

The chain uses TRBV6-1 and TRBJ2-3, with 11 bases fitting TRBD1. With 6 bases clipped from V and 0 bases from J, the junction kept 2 bases outside the gene matches. Germline CDR1 and CDR2: MNHNS and SASEGT. This CDR3 region has 15 residues. CDR3 sequence: CASRGQGVSTDTQYF. In DNA form, the CDR3 reads TGTGCCAGCAGGGGACAGGGGGTTAGCACAGATACGCAGTATTTT.

This clonotype was counted only a few times. V usage is TRBV12-3 or TRBV12-4 and J usage is TRBJ2-7; 8 bases line up with TRBD1. This CDR3 contains 14 residues. Trimming cost V 8 bases and J 3 bases; bases outside gene matches: 9. CDR3 bases: TGTGCCAGCGTCAAGACAGGGGACAGCTACGAGCAGTACTTC. Translated: CASVKTGDSYEQYF.

The genes are TRBV7-8 and TRBJ1-5; 8 bases are a match to TRBD1. The junction had 8 bases not matched to a gene; V was cut back by 7 bases and J by 3 bases. CDR3 length equals 15 residues. Germline V gene sequence: CDR1 SGHVS, CDR2 FQNEAQ. CDR3 nucleotides: TGTGCCAGCACAGGACAGGGAGCCCACAATCAGCCCCAGCATTTT. The encoded protein is CASTGQGAHNQPQHF.

A few counts support this clonotype. The V call is TRBV15, the J call TRBJ2-1; 7 bases match TRBD2. CDR3 length: 15 residues. V was pared by 2 bases and J by 9 bases, with 10 bases of the junction left unmatched. CDR1 and CDR2 (germline): LNHNV, YYDKDF (reference sequence). The CDR3 nucleotides read TGTGCCACCAGCAGATCCACTCGGAAGCGGGGTGAGCAGTTCTTC. It translates to CATSRSTRKRGEQFF. The full variable domain, with the rest looked up from reference TRBV15 and TRBJ2-1, is DAMVIQNPRYQVTQFGKPVTLSCSQTLNHNVMYWYQQKSSQAPKLLFHYYDKDFNNEADTPDNFQSRRPNTSFCFLDIRSPGLGDTAMYLCATSRSTRKRGEQFFGPGTRLTVL.

This clonotype was counted at least ten times. The chain carries TRBV25-1 and TRBJ2-7; the D is unclear. V lost 1 base and J 1 base, leaving 8 bases between the germline ends. CDR3 length: 14 amino acids. Germline V gives CDR1 MGHDK, CDR2 SYGVNS. The CDR3 coding sequence is TGTGCCAGCAGTGAATTAAGCCGATCCTACGAGCAGTACTTC. Its protein is CASSELSRSYEQYF.

This clonotype has at least ten counts. V gene TRBV6-1 combines with J gene TRBJ2-5, with TRBD2 matching over 8 bases. The CDR3 length is 17 residues. Germline V CDR1 and CDR2: MNHNS, SASEGT. The ends lost 6 bases at V and 9 bases at J; junction bases unmatched: 21. As DNA, the CDR3 is TGTGCCAGCAGGTCGACACAGGGTTTTGGCGGGAGGCTGTCCCAGTACTTC. This codes for CASRSTQGFGGRLSQYF.

This clonotype showed up just a few times. This chain links TRBV9 with TRBJ2-7; D is possibly TRBD1 or TRBD2 (5 bases each). This CDR3 spans 15 amino acids. CDR1 and CDR2 (germline): SGDLS, YYNGEE. The germline V and J ends were trimmed by 0 bases and 6 bases, with 16 bases remaining between them. The CDR3 loop reads CASSVDPGTGTEQYF. The CDR3 nucleotides read TGTGCCAGCAGCGTAGATCCGGGGACCGGGACCGAGCAGTACTTC.

This clonotype was observed a few times. The J gene is TRBJ1-2, the V gene TRBV5-1, with TRBD1 as a possible D gene (5 bases). The CDR3 has 15 residues. CDR1 and CDR2 from the germline V gene are SGHRS and YFSETQ. Trimming shortened V by 4 bases and J by 4 bases, and 17 bases separated the two germline ends. The CDR3 region has the DNA TGCGCCAGCAGCCCCGGTGACACCGGGACCTATGGCTACACCTTC. Translated, it gives CASSPGDTGTYGYTF.

The sample holds many counts of this clonotype. The chain links TRBV12-3 or TRBV12-4 to TRBJ2-3; weak D call: TRBD2 (6 bases). The CDR3 runs to 14 residues. V gave up 3 bases and J gave up 6 bases, with 13 bases separating them. CDR3 sequence: CASSLASVGDTQYF. Here the CDR3 DNA reads TGTGCCAGCAGTTTGGCTAGCGTTGGCGATACGCAGTATTTT.

The sample holds many counts of this clonotype. The genes are TRBV29-1 and TRBJ2-1; D gene ambiguous. There are 14 residues in the CDR3. Deletions cut 4 bases from V and 5 bases from J, with 15 bases between. From germline, CDR1 is SQVTM and CDR2 ANQGSEA. In DNA, the CDR3 is TGCAGCGTTGCTCCTCTTCTGGAAAACAATGAGCAGTTCTTC. Translation: CSVAPLLENNEQFF.

This clonotype was seen many times. V gene TRBV9 combines with J gene TRBJ2-1; no firm D call. The CDR3 has 14 residues. The V and J ends lost 0 bases and 7 bases respectively, with 11 bases between them. Germline V gene lookup returns CDR1 SGDLS and CDR2 YYNGEE. The CDR3: CASSVGPASNEQFF. The CDR3, as DNA: TGTGCCAGCAGCGTAGGCCCGGCCTCTAATGAGCAGTTCTTC.

J is TRBJ2-3 and V is TRBV25-1; D not resolved. Germline values: CDR1 MGHDK, CDR2 SYGVNS. There are 12 residues in the CDR3. Trimming stripped 8 bases from V and 6 bases from J, with 12 bases between. CDR3 DNA: TGTGCCAGCGGGTTGGGGTGGGATACGCAGTATTTT. Its translation: CASGLGWDTQYF.

Regarding this clonotype: The CDR3 does not close with the conserved phenylalanine or tryptophan, likely indicating a read error. The rearrangement uses TRBV15 and TRBJ2-7, with unresolved D. V dropped 8 bases and J dropped 0 bases, with 11 bases sitting between them. The CDR3 runs to 13 residues. CDR1 LNHNV and CDR2 YYDKDF come from the germline V gene (reference sequence). The CDR3 is CATAEKSSYEQYI. In nucleotides, the CDR3 is TGTGCCACCGCGGAGAAAAGCTCCTACGAGCAGTACATC.

The rearrangement uses TRBV11-2 and TRBJ2-3; D is unresolved. The CDR3 extends over 12 amino acids. V shed 1 base and J shed 7 bases, with 6 bases lying between them. Germline V CDR1 and CDR2: SGHAT, FQNNGV. CDR3 nucleotide sequence: TGTGCCAGCAGCTTAGCTTCCAATACGCAGTATTTT. Its protein product is CASSLASNTQYF.

The genes are TRBV20-1 and TRBJ1-6, with a possible D match to TRBD1 (5 bases). This CDR3 is 13 amino acids long. V was shortened by 0 bases and J by 8 bases, with 8 bases between the two germline ends. From germline, CDR1 is DFQATT and CDR2 SNEGSKA (reference sequence). As DNA, the CDR3 is TGCAGTGCTAGAGAACAAGGGGATTCACCCCTCCACTTT. Translating it yields CSAREQGDSPLHF.

The chain uses TRBV28 and TRBJ2-7; 14 bases align to TRBD2. This CDR3 is built from 16 residues. Trimming removed 6 bases from V and 2 bases from J; junction bases left unmatched: 6. The germline gives CDR1 MDHEN, CDR2 SYDVKM. The CDR3 DNA reads TGTGCCAGCAGACCCGGGACTAGCGGGGGTACCTACGAGCAGTACTTC. This gives the protein CASRPGTSGGTYEQYF.

J is TRBJ2-2 and V is TRBV20-1, with 11 bases matching TRBD1. The CDR3 length is 14 residues. CDR1 DFQATT and CDR2 SNEGSKA come from the germline V gene (reference sequence). The J segment lost 4 bases and the V segment lost 6 bases, leaving 4 bases of the junction unmatched. CDR3 sequence reads: CSARTGGFTGELFF. The CDR3, as DNA: TGCAGTGCCAGGACAGGGGGCTTCACCGGGGAGCTGTTTTTT.

This clonotype was counted between two and nine times. This chain joins TRBV27 and TRBJ2-2; TRBD1 matches 8 bases. Per the germline V gene, CDR1 is MNHEY and CDR2 is SMNVEV (reference sequence). Trimming removed 2 bases from V and 10 bases from J; junction bases left unmatched: 12. CDR3 length: 16 residues. In DNA, the CDR3 is TGTGCCAGCAGTTTAATGGGATCCAGGGGGCGTGAGGAGCTGTTTTTT. Translation gives CASSLMGSRGREELFF.

This clonotype has just a few counts. CDR3 bases: TGCAGTGCTAATAATTGGGACCTCAGCTCCTACAATGAGCAGTTCTTC. Its translation: CSANNWDLSSYNEQFF. The genes are TRBV20-1 and TRBJ2-1; D possibly uses TRBD1 or TRBD2 (5 bases each). Germline V gene lookup returns CDR1 DFQATT and CDR2 SNEGSKA (reference sequence). CDR3 length: 16 residues. V was clipped by 4 bases and J by 0 bases, with 16 bases between them.

The sample holds many counts of this clonotype. The V gene is TRBV20-1, the J gene TRBJ1-1; D is ambiguous. The V gene lost 0 bases and the J gene lost 9 bases, with 5 bases spanning the gap. Germline CDR1 reads DFQATT; CDR2 reads SNEGSKA (reference sequence). CDR3 length equals 10 residues. The CDR3 protein is CSARESQAFF. The CDR3 DNA follows: TGCAGTGCTAGAGAAAGCCAAGCTTTCTTT.